These 30 T cell receptor beta chains were all obtained from the same sample, sequenced in a study of cytomegalovirus exposure and HLA in healthy donors. The PCR contained 60 Vbeta and 13 Jbeta primers. This table comes from immunoSEQ multiplex PCR, and its TCRdb copy is limited to in-frame clones, with some not included. The sample has about 63,000 clones, around 68% seen once; the top ten hold 25%. The material sequenced was PBMCs. The receptors originated from a man in his fifties in good health and CMV-seropositive.

The DNA of the CDR3 is TGTGCCAGCAGCTCAGGTGGGGGGAACCGAGGAGAGACCCAGTACTTC. It yields the protein CASSSGGGNRGETQYF. The gene calls are TRBV5-4 and TRBJ2-5; D possibly corresponds to TRBD2 (6 bases). The CDR3 totals 16 residues. Per germline, CDR1 SGHNT and CDR2 YYREEE (reference sequence). Trimming removed 3 bases from V and 4 bases from J, with 19 bases in between.

The chain recombines TRBV6-5 with TRBJ2-7; 7 nucleotides align to TRBD2. Trimming at V came to 8 bases and at J to 4 bases, leaving 14 bases not matched to a gene. From germline, CDR1 is MNHEY and CDR2 SVGAGI. The CDR3 spans 15 residues. The CDR3 here is CASGTRGGRNYEQYF. CDR3 sequence (DNA): TGTGCCAGCGGGACTCGGGGAGGGAGAAATTACGAGCAGTACTTC.

The rearrangement uses TRBV4-3 and TRBJ1-4; tentatively, D is TRBD1 (6 bases). Germline CDR1 and CDR2: LGHNA and YSLEER. The CDR3 is 16 residues long. V was shortened by 3 bases and J by 1 base, with 12 bases between the two germline ends. The CDR3 region has the DNA TGCGCCAGCAGCCACCTACAGGGTCAAACTAATGAAAAACTGTTTTTT. Its protein product is CASSHLQGQTNEKLFF.

The rearrangement links TRBV18 to TRBJ2-7, with D perhaps TRBD2 (7 bases). The V gene's germline CDR1 is KGHSH and CDR2 LQKENI. V lost 6 bases and J 2 bases, leaving 14 bases between the germline ends. The CDR3 runs to 14 residues. Here the CDR3 reads CASSRGAQTYEQYF. The CDR3 bases are TGTGCCAGCTCCCGGGGGGCGCAAACCTACGAGCAGTACTTC.

V gene TRBV5-6 combines with J gene TRBJ2-5; perhaps TRBD2 as D (5 bases). CDR1 is SGHDT, CDR2 YYEEEE, per germline. The CDR3 is 14 amino acids. V lost 2 bases and J 0 bases, leaving 8 bases between the germline ends. The CDR3 reads CASSFYGNQETQYF. CDR3 DNA sequence: TGTGCCAGCAGCTTTTACGGGAACCAAGAGACCCAGTACTTC.

V is TRBV14 and J is TRBJ2-7; a possible D gene is TRBD2 (5 bases). The CDR3 loop spans 15 amino acids. The V gene lost 2 bases and the J gene lost 4 bases, with 15 bases spanning the gap. The V gene's germline CDR1 is SGHDN and CDR2 FVKESK. DNA for the CDR3: TGTGCCAGCAGCCAAATTTCGGCTAGCAGGTACGAGCAGTACTTC. This translates into CASSQISASRYEQYF. The variable domain in full, completed from reference TRBV14 and TRBJ2-7, reads EAGVTQFPSHSVIEKGQTVTLRCDPISGHDNLYWYRRVMGKEIKFLLHFVKESKQDESGMPNNRFLAERTGGTYSTLKVQPAELEDSGVYFCASSQISASRYEQYFGPGTRLTVT.

This sequence joins TRBV5-1 and TRBJ1-1; no firm D call. V gave up 4 bases and J gave up 1 base, with 17 bases separating them. This CDR3 is 16 amino acids long. Germline V lookup: CDR1 SGHRS, CDR2 YFSETQ. DNA of the CDR3: TGCGCCAGCAGCCCCGAGGGCCCGGGAGGGAACACTGAAGCTTTCTTT. It translates to CASSPEGPGGNTEAFF.

The genes are TRBV7-2 and TRBJ1-5; D gene ambiguous. CDR3 length equals 14 residues. V was cut by 1 base and J by 4 bases, with 8 bases left in between. Germline loops: CDR1 SGHTA, CDR2 FQGNSA. Here the CDR3 reads CASSLVPKNQPQHF. The CDR3 nucleotides read TGTGCCAGCAGCTTAGTCCCCAAAAATCAGCCCCAGCATTTT. Based on the CDR3 plus reference TRBV7-2 and TRBJ1-5, the full variable domain is GAGVSQSPSNKVTEKGKDVELRCDPISGHTALYWYRQSLGQGLEFLIYFQGNSAPDKSGLPSDRFSAERTGGSVSTLTIQRTQQEDSAVYLCASSLVPKNQPQHFGDGTRLSIL.

In regard to this clone: This CDR3 is missing its conserved last phenylalanine or tryptophan, likely due to a read error. The chain carries TRBV10-3 and TRBJ2-3; D ambiguous. Looked up from germline, CDR1 is ENHRY and CDR2 is SYGVKD. The CDR3 spans 16 residues. The ends were cut back, 0 bases at V and 2 bases at J, with 12 bases in the middle. This CDR3 reads CAISESSLQITDTQYV. The DNA of the CDR3 is TGTGCCATCAGTGAGTCCTCGTTACAGATCACAGATACGCAGTATGTT.

The V gene is TRBV7-2, the J gene TRBJ1-1; 7 bases agree with TRBD1. This CDR3 comprises 14 residues. V dropped 7 bases and J dropped 0; count of bases not matched to a gene: 5. Germline CDR1 reads SGHTA; CDR2 reads FQGNSA. In nucleotides, the CDR3 is TGTGCCAGCATCAGGGGGACAGTGAACACTGAAGCTTTCTTT. Amino acids: CASIRGTVNTEAFF.

The rearrangement uses TRBV4-1 and TRBJ1-2, with D perhaps TRBD1 (6 bases). This CDR3 region has 14 residues. In germline, CDR1 is MGHRA, CDR2 YSYEKL. Trimming shortened V by 8 bases and J by 0 bases, and 13 bases separated the two germline ends. The CDR3 loop reads CASEPTGSNYGYTF. The DNA of the CDR3 is TGCGCCAGCGAACCGACAGGCTCTAACTATGGCTACACCTTC.

The V gene is TRBV18, the J gene TRBJ2-7; D gene ambiguous. Trimming shortened V by 8 bases and J by 0 bases, and 11 bases separated the two germline ends. The CDR3 is 13 residues long. The germline V gene has CDR1 KGHSH and CDR2 LQKENI. CDR3 in amino acids: CASAAGSSYEQYF. In DNA, the CDR3 is TGTGCCAGCGCTGCAGGATCCTCCTACGAGCAGTACTTC.

The chain combines TRBV9 with TRBJ2-3; 8 nucleotides match TRBD2. This CDR3 is built from 16 residues. The germline V gene encodes CDR1 SGDLS and CDR2 YYNGEE. The trim removed 1 base at V and 2 bases at J, leaving 6 bases unmatched. Written as DNA, the CDR3 is TGTGCCAGCAGCGTACGCGGGGGGCCAACCACAGATACGCAGTATTTT. Its translation: CASSVRGGPTTDTQYF.

The chain recombines TRBV5-4 with TRBJ2-3; TRBD2 agrees at 11 bases. Germline V gene sequence: CDR1 SGHNT, CDR2 YYREEE (reference sequence). The junction had 2 bases not matched to a gene; V was cut back by 2 bases and J by 6 bases. The CDR3 length is 14 residues. DNA of the CDR3: TGTGCCAGCAGCTTCTGGACTAGCGGGGATACGCAGTATTTT. It translates to CASSFWTSGDTQYF.

The genes are TRBV28 and TRBJ2-7; D not certain. The V and J ends lost 3 bases and 7 bases respectively, with 10 bases between them. Germline V gene data show CDR1 as MDHEN and CDR2 as SYDVKM. This CDR3 is built from 12 residues. The CDR3 is CASSLERREQYF. CDR3 nucleotide sequence: TGTGCCAGCAGTTTGGAGCGCCGGGAGCAGTACTTC. The full variable domain, in which reference TRBV28 and TRBJ2-7 provide the parts outside the CDR3, is DVKVTQSSRYLVKRTGEKVFLECVQDMDHENMFWYRQDPGLGLRLIYFSYDVKMKEKGDIPEGYSVSREKKERFSLILESASTNQTSMYLCASSLERREQYFGPGTRLTVT.

V usage is TRBV5-1 and J usage is TRBJ2-3, with 8 bases fitting TRBD1. CDR3 length: 16 amino acids. From germline, CDR1 is SGHRS and CDR2 YFSETQ. With V trimmed by 1 base and J by 6 bases, 10 bases remained unmatched. The DNA for the CDR3 is TGCGCCAGCAGCTTGACAGGACAGGGAAGTGGGGATACGCAGTATTTT. It codes for CASSLTGQGSGDTQYF.

This chain joins TRBV5-1 and TRBJ2-7; D perhaps matches TRBD1 (5 bases). Per the germline V gene, CDR1 is SGHRS and CDR2 is YFSETQ. This CDR3 has 14 amino acids. The V and J ends lost 0 bases and 2 bases respectively, with 9 bases between them. CDR3: CASSLGAGTYEQYF. Here the CDR3 DNA reads TGCGCCAGCAGCTTGGGCGCAGGGACCTACGAGCAGTACTTC.

The chain carries TRBV4-1 and TRBJ1-2, with 7 positions matching TRBD1. Germline CDR1 and CDR2: MGHRA and YSYEKL. The CDR3 consists of 15 residues. Trimming cost V 1 base and J 4 bases; bases outside gene matches: 6. CDR3 nucleotide sequence: TGCGCCAGCAGCCAAGTAGGGGGCGACCTCTATGGCTACACCTTC. Protein product: CASSQVGGDLYGYTF.

This clone was seen only once. V and J are TRBV27 and TRBJ2-1; 10 bases line up with TRBD2. V lost 6 bases, J lost 1 base, and 15 bases stayed unmatched. The germline V gene encodes CDR1 MNHEY and CDR2 SMNVEV (reference sequence). The length of the CDR3 is 19 residues. The CDR3 sequence is CASSLRQRGGLGSYNEQFF. In DNA, the CDR3 is TGTGCCAGCAGCCTAAGGCAGCGGGGGGGCCTCGGGTCCTACAATGAGCAGTTCTTC.

This clone appeared a few times. The chain joins TRBV13 to TRBJ2-7; perhaps TRBD2 as D (6 bases). Germline loops: CDR1 PRHDT, CDR2 FYEKMQ (reference sequence). The length of the CDR3 is 19 residues. Trimming left V 7 bases short and J 0 bases short, with 28 bases between. Here the CDR3 DNA reads TGTGCCAGCACCCAGGCGGGGTCCCCCCCGGGCGGGCCCTCCTACGAGCAGTACTTC. Translated: CASTQAGSPPGGPSYEQYF.

This chain links TRBV30 with TRBJ1-4; tentative D call: TRBD1 (5 bases). Germline assignment: CDR1 GTSNPN and CDR2 SVGIG (reference sequence). The CDR3 loop spans 14 amino acids. Trimming shortened V by 1 base and J by 6 bases, and 12 bases separated the two germline ends. The CDR3 protein is CAWSGAGVDEKLFF. The CDR3, as DNA: TGTGCCTGGAGTGGGGCGGGGGTTGATGAAAAACTGTTTTTT.

CDR3 sequence (DNA): TGTGCCAGCAGCTCGGAGCGGTATAGCAATCAGCCCCAGCATTTT. It codes for CASSSERYSNQPQHF. The chain uses TRBV7-2 and TRBJ1-5, with D uncertain. Germline assignment: CDR1 SGHTA and CDR2 FQGNSA. This CDR3 has 15 amino acids. V was shortened by 4 bases and J by 0 bases, with 10 bases between the two germline ends. Based on the CDR3 plus reference TRBV7-2 and TRBJ1-5, the full variable domain is GAGVSQSPSNKVTEKGKDVELRCDPISGHTALYWYRQSLGQGLEFLIYFQGNSAPDKSGLPSDRFSAERTGGSVSTLTIQRTQQEDSAVYLCASSSERYSNQPQHFGDGTRLSIL.

For the CDR3, the DNA is TGTGCCAGCAGTTTATCCTACAGAAATGAAAAACTGTTTTTT. Amino acids: CASSLSYRNEKLFF. V gene TRBV27 combines with J gene TRBJ1-4; D is unclear. Trimming cost V 0 bases and J 5 bases, with 7 bases left between them. Germline CDR1 MNHEY, CDR2 SMNVEV (reference sequence). This CDR3 region has 14 residues.

The chain couples TRBV21-1 to TRBJ2-3; the table names TRBD2, a call not compared with the DNA. TRBV21-1 is an annotated pseudogene. The CDR3 has 16 residues. CDR3 in amino acids: CASSKRALAVTDTQYF. In nucleotides, the CDR3 is TGTGCCAGCAGCAAACGAGCGCTAGCGGTCACAGATACGCAGTATTTT.

The gene calls are TRBV28 and TRBJ2-5; TRBD2 agrees at 12 bases. The V segment lost 3 bases and the J segment 2 bases; nucleotides outside the gene matches: 10. The CDR3 loop spans 18 amino acids. CDR1 is MDHEN and CDR2 is SYDVKM in the germline V gene. CDR3 protein: CASSFVGRTSGIQETQYF. CDR3 bases: TGTGCCAGCAGTTTCGTGGGCCGGACTAGCGGGATTCAAGAGACCCAGTACTTC. Looking up the rest from reference TRBV28 and TRBJ2-5 gives the full variable domain: DVKVTQSSRYLVKRTGEKVFLECVQDMDHENMFWYRQDPGLGLRLIYFSYDVKMKEKGDIPEGYSVSREKKERFSLILESASTNQTSMYLCASSFVGRTSGIQETQYFGPGTRLLVL.

This clone occurred a few times. The genes are TRBV7-9 and TRBJ1-2; 9 nucleotides line up with TRBD1. Unmatched junction bases numbered 8, after V lost 1 base and J lost 5 bases. The CDR3 extends over 16 amino acids. The V gene's germline CDR1 is SEHNR and CDR2 FQNEAQ (reference sequence). This CDR3 reads CASSLVQPDRGYGYTF. As DNA, the CDR3 is TGTGCCAGCAGCTTAGTCCAGCCGGACAGGGGTTATGGCTACACCTTC.

This rearrangement joins TRBV7-6 to TRBJ2-1; the D gene is possibly TRBD2 (5 bases). The length of the CDR3 is 14 residues. Trimming left V 4 bases short and J 6 bases short, with 13 bases between. Germline CDR1 and CDR2: SGHVS and FNYEAQ. Here the CDR3 DNA reads TGTGCCAGCAGCTCCCCTGCGGGCGCCAATGAGCAGTTCTTC. Translation gives CASSSPAGANEQFF.

The rearrangement links TRBV9 to TRBJ1-2; D not certain. The ends were cut back, 7 bases at V and 1 base at J, with 11 bases in the middle. The CDR3 loop spans 13 amino acids. The germline V gene has CDR1 SGDLS and CDR2 YYNGEE. CDR3 sequence: CASRSPGNYGYTF. In nucleotides, the CDR3 is TGTGCCAGCCGAAGCCCTGGTAACTATGGCTACACCTTC.

The chain has TRBV7-9 and TRBJ1-3; 7 bases agree with TRBD1. CDR3 length: 14 amino acids. From germline, CDR1 is SEHNR and CDR2 FQNEAQ (reference sequence). The V and J ends lost 5 bases and 3 bases, in that order; junction bases with no gene match: 4. CDR3 sequence: CASSDTGVGNTIYF. In DNA, the CDR3 is TGTGCCAGCAGCGACACAGGGGTTGGAAACACCATATATTTT.

The chain links TRBV9 to TRBJ1-4; possibly TRBD1 for D (5 bases). Trimming removed 0 bases at V and 8 bases at J, with 11 bases between. This CDR3 region has 14 residues. The germline V gene encodes CDR1 SGDLS and CDR2 YYNGEE. The CDR3 bases are TGTGCCAGCAGCGTAGGTCCTCAGGGCGAAAAACTGTTTTTT. This translates into CASSVGPQGEKLFF.